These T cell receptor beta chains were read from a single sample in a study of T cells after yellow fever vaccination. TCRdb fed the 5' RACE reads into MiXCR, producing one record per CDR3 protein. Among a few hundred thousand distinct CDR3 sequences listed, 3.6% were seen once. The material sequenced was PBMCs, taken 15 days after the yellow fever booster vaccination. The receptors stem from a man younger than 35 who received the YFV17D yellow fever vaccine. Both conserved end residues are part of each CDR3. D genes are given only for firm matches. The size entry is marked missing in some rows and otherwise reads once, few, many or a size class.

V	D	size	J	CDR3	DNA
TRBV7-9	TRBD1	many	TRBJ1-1	CASSYRGENTEAFF	TGTGCCAGCAGCTACAGGGGTGAGAACACTGAAGCTTTCTTT
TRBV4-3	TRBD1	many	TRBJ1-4	CASSGQGPEKLFF	TGCGCCAGCAGTGGACAGGGGCCGGAAAAACTGTTTTTT
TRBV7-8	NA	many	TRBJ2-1	CASSLFPHATSTAGEFF	TGTGCCAGCAGCTTATTCCCCCACGCCACTAGTACCGCCGGCGAGTTCTTC
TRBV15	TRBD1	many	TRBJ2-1	CATSPGTGGRDNEQFF	TGTGCCACCAGCCCGGGGACAGGGGGTCGCGACAATGAGCAGTTCTTC
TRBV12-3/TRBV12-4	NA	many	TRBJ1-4	CASSSSPGPPREKLFF	TGTGCCAGCAGTTCATCACCGGGACCACCACGCGAAAAACTGTTTTTT
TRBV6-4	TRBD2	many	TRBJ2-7	CASSGSGGFYEQYF	TGTGCCAGCAGTGGTAGCGGGGGCTTCTACGAGCAGTACTTC
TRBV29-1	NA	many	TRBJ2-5	CSVDGFLRRETQETQYF	TGCAGCGTTGACGGGTTCTTGCGGAGAGAAACCCAAGAGACCCAGTACTTC
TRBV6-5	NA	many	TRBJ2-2	CASSRDGNTGELFF	TGTGCCAGCAGTCGGGACGGCAACACCGGGGAGCTGTTTTTT
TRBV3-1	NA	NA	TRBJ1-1	CASSQETFTEAFF	TGTGCCAGCAGCCAAGAGACATTCACTGAAGCTTTCTTT
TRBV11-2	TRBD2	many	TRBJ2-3	CASSPPASGGAGSHTQYF	TGTGCCAGCAGCCCCCCCGCTAGCGGGGGGGCCGGTTCTCATACGCAGTATTTT
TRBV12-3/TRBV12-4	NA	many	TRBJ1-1	CATLGGMNTEAFF	TGTGCCACCCTAGGGGGGATGAACACTGAAGCTTTCTTT
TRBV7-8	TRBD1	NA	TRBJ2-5	CASRDPQGAQYF	TGTGCCAGCAGAGATCCTCAGGGGGCCCAGTACTTC
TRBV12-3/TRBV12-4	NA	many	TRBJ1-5	CASSQTTRELQPQHF	TGTGCCAGCAGCCAGACGACGAGGGAGCTTCAGCCCCAGCATTTT
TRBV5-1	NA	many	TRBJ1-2	CASSQGRALPRGYTF	TGCGCCAGCAGCCAGGGGAGGGCCCTCCCGAGGGGCTACACCTTC
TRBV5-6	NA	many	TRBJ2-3	CASSSFLGGTQYF	TGTGCCAGCAGCTCTTTCCTGGGTGGTACGCAGTATTTT
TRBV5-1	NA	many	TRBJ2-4	CASSLVAARNIQYF	TGCGCCAGCAGCTTGGTAGCGGCCCGAAACATTCAGTACTTC
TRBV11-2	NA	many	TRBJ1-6	CASSAFNSPLHF	TGTGCCAGCAGCGCCTTCAATTCACCCCTCCACTTT
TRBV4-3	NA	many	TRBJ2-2	CASSQDRGSGELFF	TGCGCCAGCAGCCAAGATCGCGGAAGCGGGGAGCTGTTTTTT
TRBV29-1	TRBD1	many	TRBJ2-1	CSVSGQSIANEQFF	TGCAGCGTCTCGGGACAGTCTATAGCCAATGAGCAGTTCTTC
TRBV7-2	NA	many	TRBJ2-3	CASSFRLADTQYF	TGTGCCAGCAGCTTTCGGCTCGCCGATACGCAGTATTTT
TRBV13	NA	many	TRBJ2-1	CASSPPAPGHEQFF	TGTGCCAGCAGCCCCCCGGCCCCGGGGCATGAGCAGTTCTTC
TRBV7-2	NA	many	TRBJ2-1	CASSLAVYNEQFF	TGTGCCAGCAGCTTAGCTGTGTACAATGAGCAGTTCTTC
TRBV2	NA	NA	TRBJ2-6	CASSGRNTGANVLTF	TGTGCCAGCAGTGGGCGGAACACTGGGGCCAACGTCCTGACTTTC
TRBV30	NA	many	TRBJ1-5	CAWSVDLTNQPQHF	TGTGCCTGGAGTGTTGACTTGACCAATCAGCCCCAGCATTTT
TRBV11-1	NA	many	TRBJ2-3	CASRGFTDTQYF	TGTGCCAGCAGGGGGTTCACAGATACGCAGTATTTT
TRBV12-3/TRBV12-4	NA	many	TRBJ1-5	CASSFDLTEKGNQPQHF	TGTGCCAGCAGTTTCGACCTTACGGAAAAGGGCAATCAGCCCCAGCATTTT
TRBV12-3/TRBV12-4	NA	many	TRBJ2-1	CASSFQGNSYNEQFF	TGTGCCAGCAGTTTTCAAGGGAACTCCTACAATGAGCAGTTCTTC
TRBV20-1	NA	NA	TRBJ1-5	CSAKGSFEQPQHF	TGCAGTGCCAAAGGGAGTTTTGAGCAGCCCCAGCATTTT
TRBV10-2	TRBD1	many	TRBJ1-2	CASGQGANYGYTF	TGCGCCAGCGGACAGGGCGCAAACTATGGCTACACCTTC
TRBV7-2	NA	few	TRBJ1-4	CASSLSRSIREKLFF	TGTGCCAGCAGTTTAAGCAGGAGTATTAGGGAAAAACTGTTTTTT
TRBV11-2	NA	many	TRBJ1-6	CASSRGPKIGARRNSPLHF	TGTGCCAGCAGCCGAGGACCGAAAATTGGGGCTCGACGTAATTCACCCCTCCACTTT
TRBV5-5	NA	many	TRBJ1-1	CASSGRGGDTEAFF	TGTGCCAGCAGCGGGCGCGGAGGAGACACTGAAGCTTTCTTT
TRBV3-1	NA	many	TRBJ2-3	CASSQPSGRKRNTQYF	TGTGCCAGCAGCCAACCCTCTGGCCGCAAGAGGAATACGCAGTATTTT
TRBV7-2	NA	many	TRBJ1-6	CASSLGQAVNSPLHF	TGTGCCAGCAGCTTAGGGCAGGCGGTAAATTCACCCCTCCACTTT
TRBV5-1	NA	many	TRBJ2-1	CASSLRGPGATYNEQFF	TGCGCCAGCAGCCTACGGGGGCCGGGGGCCACGTACAATGAGCAGTTCTTC
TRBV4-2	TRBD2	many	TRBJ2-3	CASSPSGGASDTQYF	TGTGCCAGCAGCCCTAGCGGGGGGGCCTCAGATACGCAGTATTTT
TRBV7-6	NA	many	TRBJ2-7	CASSLRSLSYEQYF	TGTGCCAGCAGTCTCCGGAGCCTCTCCTACGAGCAGTACTTC
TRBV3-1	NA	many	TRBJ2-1	CASSQRRGTYNEQFF	TGTGCCAGCAGCCAAAGAAGGGGTACCTACAATGAGCAGTTCTTC
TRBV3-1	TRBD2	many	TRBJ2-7	CASSQGAGVIPYEQYF	TGTGCCAGCAGCCAAGGGGCGGGAGTAATCCCCTACGAGCAGTACTTC
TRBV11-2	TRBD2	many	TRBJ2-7	CASSLGEGSEQYF	TGTGCCAGCAGCTTAGGGGAGGGCAGCGAGCAGTACTTC
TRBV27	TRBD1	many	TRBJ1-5	CASSPPGGGPQHF	TGTGCCAGCAGCCCTCCAGGGGGAGGGCCCCAGCATTTT
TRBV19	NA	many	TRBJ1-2	CASSLTRYAGVEIEGYTF	TGTGCCAGTAGCCTAACGCGATACGCAGGGGTCGAGATAGAGGGCTACACCTTC
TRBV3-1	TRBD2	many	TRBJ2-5	CASRSGLAEFQETQYF	TGTGCCAGCAGGTCGGGACTAGCGGAGTTCCAAGAGACCCAGTACTTC
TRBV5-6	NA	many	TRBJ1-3	CASSLMGGGNTIYF	TGTGCCAGCAGCTTGATGGGTGGTGGAAACACCATATATTTT
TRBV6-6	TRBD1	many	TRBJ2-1	CASSEPGQGYNEQFF	TGTGCCAGCAGTGAACCGGGACAGGGTTACAATGAGCAGTTCTTC
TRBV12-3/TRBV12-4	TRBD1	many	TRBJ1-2	CASSPHRGHGYTF	TGTGCCAGCAGTCCACACAGGGGACATGGCTACACCTTC
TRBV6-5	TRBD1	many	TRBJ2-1	CASSSRQGARDEQFF	TGTGCCAGCAGTTCAAGACAGGGGGCCCGGGATGAGCAGTTCTTC
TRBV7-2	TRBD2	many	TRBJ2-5	CASSRAGGETQYF	TGTGCCAGCAGCAGAGCGGGGGGGGAGACCCAGTACTTC
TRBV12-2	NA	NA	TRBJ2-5	CASRLVGLAGIQETQYF	TGTGCAAGTCGCTTAGTTGGACTAGCGGGGATCCAAGAGACCCAGTACTTC
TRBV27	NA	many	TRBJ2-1	CASSLGGYGHNEQFF	TGTGCCAGCAGTTTAGGGGGATACGGCCACAATGAGCAGTTCTTC
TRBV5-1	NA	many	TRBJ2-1	CASSQLDGGHEQFF	TGCGCCAGCAGCCAATTGGATGGAGGCCATGAGCAGTTCTTC
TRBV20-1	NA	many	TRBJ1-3	CSARETINTIYF	TGCAGTGCTAGAGAAACCATAAACACCATATATTTT
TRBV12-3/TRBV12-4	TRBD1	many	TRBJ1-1	CASSLGTGIFEAFF	TGTGCCAGCAGTTTAGGGACAGGGATCTTTGAAGCTTTCTTT
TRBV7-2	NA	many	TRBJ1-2	CASSPPGVDNGYTF	TGTGCCAGCAGCCCCCCCGGCGTGGACAATGGCTACACCTTC
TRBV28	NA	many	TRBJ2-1	CASSSGIYNEQFF	TGTGCCAGCAGTTCCGGGATTTACAATGAGCAGTTCTTC
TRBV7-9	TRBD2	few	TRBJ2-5	CASSFRLAGEETQYF	TGTGCCAGCAGCTTCCGACTAGCGGGGGAGGAGACCCAGTACTTC
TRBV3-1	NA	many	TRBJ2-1	CASSHPPPGKMGYNEQFF	TGTGCCAGCAGCCATCCCCCCCCAGGAAAAATGGGGTACAATGAGCAGTTCTTC
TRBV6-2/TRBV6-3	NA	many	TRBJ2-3	CASGRGRDTQYF	TGTGCCAGCGGCAGGGGAAGGGATACGCAGTATTTT
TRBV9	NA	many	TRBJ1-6	CASSSPNSPLHF	TGTGCCAGCAGCTCTCCAAATTCACCCCTCCACTTT
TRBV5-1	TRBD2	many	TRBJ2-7	CASSFTGGLEQYF	TGCGCCAGCAGCTTTACGGGGGGGCTCGAGCAGTACTTC